The 16 T cell receptor beta chains below all came from one sample that was sequenced in a study of blood T cell repertoires in COVID-19. Assay: immunoSEQ multiplex PCR; the TCRdb copy retains only in-frame clones and omits some. This repertoire shows about 400,000 clones, approximately 91% found once; its top ten account for roughly 2%. The specimen sequenced was PBMCs or T cells enriched from blood (not recorded which). The receptors originated from a woman between 35 and 50 years old with acute COVID-19.

The chain has TRBV2 and TRBJ2-3; 11 bases agree with TRBD1. J was trimmed by 8 bases and V by 10 bases; bases with no gene match: 5. The CDR3 is made up of 12 amino acids. CDR1 SNHLY and CDR2 FYNNEI come from the germline V gene. The CDR3 protein is CANRDRGFTQYF. CDR3 sequence (DNA): TGTGCCAACAGGGACAGGGGGTTTACGCAGTATTTT.

This clone was seen just once. CDR3 region: CASSLTYRGNNQPQHF. The CDR3 bases are TGTGCCAGCAGCTTAACTTACAGGGGAAACAATCAGCCCCAGCATTTT. V gene TRBV5-8 combines with J gene TRBJ1-5; 7 bases agree with TRBD1. Germline-derived CDR1 and CDR2 are SGHTS and YDEGEE. J lost 3 bases, V lost 2 bases, and 8 bases had no gene match. The CDR3 sequence is 16 residues long.

This rearrangement joins TRBV20-1 to TRBJ1-4; D gene uncertain. Germline CDR1 and CDR2: DFQATT and SNEGSKA (reference sequence). With 3 bases removed from V and 5 bases from J, the gap between germline ends came to 7 bases. The CDR3 has 12 amino acids. CDR3 residues: CSASERNEKLFF. The CDR3, as DNA: TGCAGTGCTAGTGAACGGAATGAAAAACTGTTTTTT.

Here the CDR3 reads CAWSSGWYGYTF. The CDR3 DNA reads as TGTGCCTGGAGTTCAGGGTGGTATGGCTACACCTTC. The rearrangement uses TRBV30 and TRBJ1-2, with D possibly TRBD1 on 5 matching bases. CDR3 length: 12 residues. Germline values: CDR1 GTSNPN, CDR2 SVGIG (reference sequence). V lost 2 bases, J lost 5 bases, and 9 bases lay in between.

CDR3 residues: CASSGWRSDYTGELFF. CDR3 coding DNA: TGTGCCAGCTCAGGGTGGAGATCCGACTACACCGGGGAGCTGTTTTTT. The chain couples TRBV18 to TRBJ2-2; D unclear. This CDR3 is built from 16 residues. Trimming removed 5 bases from V and 3 bases from J, with 16 bases in between. Germline V CDR1 and CDR2: KGHSH, LQKENI.

The chain employs TRBV15 and TRBJ1-1; D is possibly TRBD1 (5 bases). CDR1 and CDR2 (germline): LNHNV, YYDKDF (reference sequence). This CDR3 contains 13 residues. Trimming left V 6 bases short and J 0 bases short, with 8 bases between. CDR3: CATRAGMNTEAFF. The CDR3, as DNA: TGTGCCACCAGGGCAGGGATGAACACTGAAGCTTTCTTT.

This chain connects TRBV2 to TRBJ2-7; weak D call: TRBD1 (6 bases). This CDR3 is built from 18 residues. Per germline, CDR1 SNHLY and CDR2 FYNNEI. Trimming removed 1 base at V and 6 bases at J, with 25 bases between. CDR3 sequence: CASSEVKPSVGATCEQYF. CDR3 nucleotides: TGTGCCAGCAGTGAAGTTAAACCCTCGGTGGGGGCCACCTGCGAGCAGTACTTC.

The V and J genes are TRBV3-1 (or the pseudogene TRBV3-2) and TRBJ2-3, with 10 bases aligning to TRBD2. Trimming cost V 0 bases and J 2 bases; bases outside gene matches: 8. CDR1 is LGHDT, CDR2 YNNKEL, per germline (reference sequence). The CDR3 is 18 residues long. The CDR3 region has the DNA TGTGCCAGCAGCCAAGAGAATCTAGCGGGGGCCCCCACAGATACGCAGTATTTT. This translates into CASSQENLAGAPTDTQYF.

The chain has TRBV9 and TRBJ2-7, with D uncertain. Germline assignment: CDR1 SGDLS and CDR2 YYNGEE. CDR3 length equals 12 residues. The V gene lost 0 bases and the J gene lost 6 bases, with 7 bases spanning the gap. The CDR3 loop is CASSVVQSEQYF. In nucleotides, the CDR3 is TGTGCCAGCAGCGTAGTACAGTCCGAGCAGTACTTC.

The gene calls are TRBV15 and TRBJ1-6; 10 bases map to TRBD1. The CDR3 has 15 residues. Germline assignment: CDR1 LNHNV and CDR2 YYDKDF (reference sequence). Trimming removed 2 bases from V and 7 bases from J; junction bases left unmatched: 2. The CDR3 reads CATSRSGQGNSPLHF. The CDR3 DNA reads as TGTGCCACCAGCAGATCGGGACAGGGGAATTCACCCCTCCACTTT.

V usage is TRBV2 and J usage is TRBJ2-7; 7 bases are shared with TRBD1. J lost 3 bases, V lost 4 bases, and 3 bases had no gene match. Germline CDR1 reads SNHLY; CDR2 reads FYNNEI. The CDR3 has 13 residues. The CDR3 nucleotides read TGTGCCAGCAGTGGACAGGGCTTCTACGAGCAGTACTTC. Amino acids: CASSGQGFYEQYF.

The rearrangement links TRBV11-3 to TRBJ1-1; 7 nucleotides line up with TRBD1. The CDR3 has 12 amino acids. V lost 0 bases and J lost 11; bases outside the gene matches: 3. The germline CDR1 and CDR2 sequences are SGHNT and YENEEA. The CDR3 coding sequence is TGTGCCAGCAGCTTAGAAAGGGGGCACGCTTTCTTT. Encoded protein: CASSLERGHAFF.

This clone was seen once. The V and J genes are TRBV6-2 or TRBV6-3 and TRBJ2-2; D remains ambiguous. V was cut by 4 bases and J by 5 bases, with 14 bases left in between. Germline loops: CDR1 MNHEY, CDR2 SVGEGT. CDR3 length: 15 residues. The CDR3 coding sequence is TGTGCCAGCAGTTCGCCCCTGGTGAGAACCGGGGAGCTGTTTTTT. Its translation: CASSSPLVRTGELFF.

The genes are TRBV7-9 and TRBJ1-4; 7 positions agree with TRBD1. The CDR3 runs to 16 residues. The germline CDR1 and CDR2 sequences are SEHNR and FQNEAQ (reference sequence). Trimming removed 3 bases from V and 0 bases from J; junction bases left unmatched: 4. As DNA, the CDR3 is TGTGCCAGCAGCTTCCAGGGGGTTGCAACTAATGAAAAACTGTTTTTT. Protein product: CASSFQGVATNEKLFF.

The gene calls are TRBV24-1 and TRBJ1-3, with D perhaps matching TRBD1 (5 bases). V was pared by 5 bases and J by 9 bases, with 13 bases between. This CDR3 region has 13 residues. Germline lookup yields CDR1 KGHDR and CDR2 SFDVKD. CDR3 protein: CATSADSYGTIYF. DNA for the CDR3: TGTGCCACCAGTGCTGACAGTTATGGCACCATATATTTT.

The chain uses TRBV4-2 and TRBJ2-7; D is perhaps TRBD1 (7 bases). Deletions cut 4 bases from V and 7 bases from J, with 20 bases between. The CDR3 sequence is 15 residues long. CDR1 and CDR2 from the germline V gene are LGHNA and YNFKEQ. The CDR3 loop reads CASSPEQGRLAEQYF. CDR3 nucleotide sequence: TGTGCCAGCAGCCCCGAACAGGGGAGGCTTGCGGAGCAGTACTTC.